These T cell receptor beta chains were read from a single sample in a study of lymphopenia after photon versus proton radiotherapy. Data came from immunoSEQ multiplex PCR; TCRdb stores just in-frame clones and leaves some out. The sample contains 20,000 to 30,000 clones, 82% of which appear only once. The sample in question was peripheral blood, obtained from a patient treated with proton-based radiotherapy. The source of these receptors is a woman in her seventies with pancreatic cancer. Both conserved end residues are part of each CDR3. Fields, in order: D gene, clone size, V gene, J gene, CDR3 protein, CDR3 DNA. The D gene is left open where the match is weak. Size tells how often a clone was seen (once, few, many) or the class of an expanded clone, and some rows leave it out.

D gene: -; clone size: -; V gene: TRBV6-1; J gene: TRBJ1-2; CDR3 protein: CASSATNLVYGYTF; CDR3 DNA: TGTGCCAGCAGTGCCACGAACTTAGTCTATGGCTACACCTTC
D gene: TRBD1; clone size: -; V gene: TRBV19; J gene: TRBJ2-7; CDR3 protein: CASRAGGLSYEQYF; CDR3 DNA: TGTGCCAGTAGGGCAGGGGGTCTCTCCTACGAGCAGTACTTC
D gene: -; clone size: -; V gene: TRBV19; J gene: TRBJ1-4; CDR3 protein: CASSSPTAGGEKLFF; CDR3 DNA: TGTGCCAGTAGTTCCCCGACAGCCGGAGGAGAAAAACTGTTTTTT
D gene: -; clone size: -; V gene: TRBV9; J gene: TRBJ2-3; CDR3 protein: CASSVVGGLTSTDTQYF; CDR3 DNA: TGTGCCAGCAGCGTAGTTGGGGGTCTGACTAGCACAGATACGCAGTATTTT
D gene: TRBD1; clone size: -; V gene: TRBV9; J gene: TRBJ2-4; CDR3 protein: CASTLQGSQNIQYF; CDR3 DNA: TGTGCCAGCACCCTACAGGGGAGCCAAAACATTCAGTACTTC
D gene: TRBD2; clone size: -; V gene: TRBV9; J gene: TRBJ2-1; CDR3 protein: CASSVEAGVVNEQFF; CDR3 DNA: TGTGCCAGCAGCGTAGAAGCGGGGGTGGTCAATGAGCAGTTCTTC
D gene: TRBD1; clone size: -; V gene: TRBV28; J gene: TRBJ1-1; CDR3 protein: CASSLQGAGRTEAFF; CDR3 DNA: TGTGCCAGCAGTTTACAGGGGGCGGGAAGGACTGAAGCTTTCTTT
D gene: -; clone size: -; V gene: TRBV7-9; J gene: TRBJ1-5; CDR3 protein: CASSFSLNQPQHF; CDR3 DNA: TGTGCCAGCAGCTTCTCCCTTAATCAGCCCCAGCATTTT
D gene: -; clone size: -; V gene: TRBV1; J gene: TRBJ2-5; CDR3 protein: CTSSQGPGLKQETQYF; CDR3 DNA: TGCACCAGCAGCCAGGGACCGGGACTAAAACAAGAGACCCAGTACTTC
D gene: -; clone size: -; V gene: TRBV6-1; J gene: TRBJ2-1; CDR3 protein: CASSEAGYGFF; CDR3 DNA: TGTGCCAGCAGTGAAGCGGGGTACGGGTTCTTC
D gene: TRBD1; clone size: -; V gene: TRBV7-3; J gene: TRBJ2-3; CDR3 protein: CASSLTGQKAVTDTQYF; CDR3 DNA: TGTGCCAGCAGCTTAACGGGACAGAAGGCGGTCACAGATACGCAGTATTTT
D gene: TRBD2; clone size: -; V gene: TRBV6-5; J gene: TRBJ2-7; CDR3 protein: CASRKTGLAGNEQYF; CDR3 DNA: TGTGCCAGCAGAAAAACGGGACTAGCGGGAAACGAGCAGTACTTC
D gene: TRBD1; clone size: -; V gene: TRBV18; J gene: TRBJ2-3; CDR3 protein: CASSPPADRGWHTQYF; CDR3 DNA: TGTGCCAGCTCACCACCTGCTGACAGGGGGTGGCATACGCAGTATTTT
D gene: -; clone size: -; V gene: TRBV2; J gene: TRBJ2-1; CDR3 protein: CASTRSVAGFYNEQFF; CDR3 DNA: TGTGCCAGCACCCGAAGTGTGGCAGGGTTCTACAATGAGCAGTTCTTC
D gene: -; clone size: -; V gene: TRBV28; J gene: TRBJ1-5; CDR3 protein: CASSFASNQPQHF; CDR3 DNA: TGTGCCAGCAGTTTCGCCAGTAATCAGCCCCAGCATTTT
D gene: -; clone size: -; V gene: TRBV27; J gene: TRBJ2-1; CDR3 protein: CASSLSRGLILWDEQFF; CDR3 DNA: TGTGCCAGCAGTTTATCTCGGGGACTGATCCTTTGGGATGAGCAGTTCTTC
D gene: TRBD2; clone size: -; V gene: TRBV7-3; J gene: TRBJ2-5; CDR3 protein: CASSSGLQETQYF; CDR3 DNA: TGTGCCAGTTCTAGCGGGCTGCAAGAGACCCAGTACTTC
D gene: -; clone size: -; V gene: TRBV2; J gene: TRBJ1-2; CDR3 protein: CAIVLVNGYTF; CDR3 DNA: TGTGCCATAGTACTTGTAAATGGCTACACCTTC
D gene: TRBD2; clone size: -; V gene: TRBV5-4; J gene: TRBJ2-7; CDR3 protein: CASSWGGVFYEQYF; CDR3 DNA: TGTGCCAGCAGCTGGGGGGGAGTGTTCTACGAGCAGTACTTC
D gene: -; clone size: -; V gene: TRBV30; J gene: TRBJ2-5; CDR3 protein: CAMDWGQETQYF; CDR3 DNA: TGTGCCATGGATTGGGGGCAAGAGACCCAGTACTTC
D gene: -; clone size: -; V gene: TRBV18; J gene: TRBJ2-2; CDR3 protein: CASSPPNRANTGELFF; CDR3 DNA: TGTGCCAGCTCACCACCAAACCGCGCGAACACCGGGGAGCTGTTTTTT
D gene: -; clone size: -; V gene: TRBV27; J gene: TRBJ2-1; CDR3 protein: CASSSLAYNEQFF; CDR3 DNA: TGTGCCAGCAGTTCCCTCGCCTACAATGAGCAGTTCTTC
D gene: TRBD1; clone size: -; V gene: TRBV15; J gene: TRBJ2-4; CDR3 protein: CATSRNRGQGNIQYF; CDR3 DNA: TGTGCCACCAGCAGAAACAGGGGACAGGGAAACATTCAGTACTTC
D gene: TRBD1; clone size: -; V gene: TRBV28; J gene: TRBJ1-4; CDR3 protein: CASSSPRTGGYEKLFF; CDR3 DNA: TGTGCCAGCAGTTCCCCTCGAACAGGGGGGTACGAAAAACTGTTTTTT
D gene: TRBD1; clone size: -; V gene: TRBV6-5; J gene: TRBJ1-2; CDR3 protein: CASSYTDRAYYGYTF; CDR3 DNA: TGTGCCAGCAGTTATACGGACAGGGCTTACTATGGCTACACCTTC
D gene: -; clone size: -; V gene: TRBV5-1; J gene: TRBJ1-5; CDR3 protein: CASSWDSNQPQHF; CDR3 DNA: TGCGCCAGCAGCTGGGACAGCAATCAGCCCCAGCATTTT
D gene: -; clone size: few; V gene: TRBV14; J gene: TRBJ2-3; CDR3 protein: CAKRERTDTQYF; CDR3 DNA: TGTGCCAAAAGGGAGCGCACAGATACGCAGTATTTT
D gene: -; clone size: -; V gene: TRBV14; J gene: TRBJ1-2; CDR3 protein: CASSQVGFGEYGYTF; CDR3 DNA: TGTGCCAGCAGCCAAGTCGGGTTTGGGGAATATGGCTACACCTTC
D gene: TRBD2; clone size: -; V gene: TRBV2; J gene: TRBJ2-7; CDR3 protein: CAIGTSGGQTYEQYF; CDR3 DNA: TGTGCCATCGGGACTAGCGGGGGACAAACCTACGAGCAGTACTTC
D gene: TRBD1; clone size: -; V gene: TRBV7-2; J gene: TRBJ1-1; CDR3 protein: CASSLKGQGVTEAFF; CDR3 DNA: TGTGCCAGCAGCTTAAAAGGGCAGGGGGTCACTGAAGCTTTCTTT
D gene: -; clone size: medium-sized; V gene: TRBV7-6; J gene: TRBJ2-7; CDR3 protein: CASSFNPSYEQYF; CDR3 DNA: TGTGCCAGCAGCTTCAATCCTTCCTACGAGCAGTACTTC
D gene: -; clone size: -; V gene: TRBV27; J gene: TRBJ2-5; CDR3 protein: CASTQETQYF; CDR3 DNA: TGTGCCAGCACCCAAGAGACCCAGTACTTC
D gene: -; clone size: -; V gene: TRBV19; J gene: TRBJ2-7; CDR3 protein: CASSIASRNEQYF; CDR3 DNA: TGTGCCAGTAGTATAGCTAGTCGGAACGAGCAGTACTTC
D gene: -; clone size: -; V gene: TRBV11-3; J gene: TRBJ2-2; CDR3 protein: CASSLGGGETRELFF; CDR3 DNA: TGTGCCAGCAGCTTAGGAGGGGGAGAAACAAGGGAGCTGTTTTTT
D gene: -; clone size: -; V gene: TRBV9; J gene: TRBJ2-2; CDR3 protein: CASSVVGGTTGELFF; CDR3 DNA: TGTGCCAGCAGCGTAGTTGGAGGGACCACCGGGGAGCTGTTTTTT
D gene: TRBD2; clone size: few; V gene: TRBV10-3; J gene: TRBJ2-1; CDR3 protein: CATRGSGSLDEQFF; CDR3 DNA: TGTGCCACCCGAGGAAGCGGGAGCTTGGATGAGCAGTTCTTC
D gene: -; clone size: -; V gene: TRBV20-1; J gene: TRBJ1-2; CDR3 protein: CSARRDHGYTF; CDR3 DNA: TGCAGTGCTAGACGGGACCATGGCTACACCTTC
D gene: -; clone size: -; V gene: TRBV9; J gene: TRBJ2-5; CDR3 protein: CASSVGGRDSKETQYF; CDR3 DNA: TGTGCCAGCAGCGTAGGAGGGCGGGACAGCAAAGAGACCCAGTACTTC
D gene: -; clone size: -; V gene: TRBV21-1; J gene: TRBJ1-5; CDR3 protein: CASSKIQGMDQPQHF; CDR3 DNA: TGTGCCAGCAGCAAGATACAGGGAATGGATCAGCCCCAGCATTTT
D gene: TRBD2; clone size: -; V gene: TRBV19; J gene: TRBJ2-5; CDR3 protein: CASSTGTNLETQYF; CDR3 DNA: TGTGCCAGTAGTACGGGGACTAATTTGGAGACCCAGTACTTC
D gene: -; clone size: -; V gene: TRBV28; J gene: TRBJ1-1; CDR3 protein: CASSSVLNTEAFF; CDR3 DNA: TGTGCCAGCAGCTCCGTCCTGAACACTGAAGCTTTCTTT
D gene: TRBD1; clone size: few; V gene: TRBV4-3; J gene: TRBJ1-1; CDR3 protein: CASSPTGGSVAFF; CDR3 DNA: TGCGCCAGCAGCCCGACAGGGGGTTCGGTAGCTTTCTTT
D gene: -; clone size: -; V gene: TRBV19; J gene: TRBJ2-1; CDR3 protein: CASRGVAASYNEQFF; CDR3 DNA: TGTGCCAGTAGGGGGGTAGCGGCGTCCTACAATGAGCAGTTCTTC
D gene: TRBD2; clone size: -; V gene: TRBV5-5; J gene: TRBJ2-3; CDR3 protein: CASSLGWREIRTQYF; CDR3 DNA: TGTGCCAGCAGCTTGGGGTGGCGGGAGATTCGAACGCAGTATTTT
D gene: TRBD1; clone size: -; V gene: TRBV6-6; J gene: TRBJ2-7; CDR3 protein: CASSRDSYEQYF; CDR3 DNA: TGTGCCAGCAGCCGGGACAGCTACGAGCAGTACTTC
D gene: -; clone size: -; V gene: TRBV7-9; J gene: TRBJ1-1; CDR3 protein: CASSLMGDHTEAFF; CDR3 DNA: TGTGCCAGCAGCTTAATGGGAGATCACACTGAAGCTTTCTTT
D gene: -; clone size: -; V gene: TRBV27; J gene: TRBJ2-7; CDR3 protein: CASSLGEVRYEQYF; CDR3 DNA: TGTGCCAGCAGTTTGGGCGAGGTTCGCTACGAGCAGTACTTC
D gene: TRBD2; clone size: -; V gene: TRBV19; J gene: TRBJ2-3; CDR3 protein: CASSSPGTSGRSRTDTQYF; CDR3 DNA: TGTGCCAGTAGTAGCCCGGGGACTAGCGGGAGGTCTCGCACAGATACGCAGTATTTT
D gene: TRBD1; clone size: -; V gene: TRBV5-4; J gene: TRBJ1-6; CDR3 protein: CASSLEAGGNSPLHF; CDR3 DNA: TGTGCCAGCAGCTTGGAGGCAGGGGGGAATTCACCCCTCCACTTT
D gene: TRBD2; clone size: -; V gene: TRBV6-1; J gene: TRBJ2-2; CDR3 protein: CASSAELAGGTTLTGELFF; CDR3 DNA: TGTGCCAGCAGTGCCGAACTAGCGGGAGGCACCACGCTCACCGGGGAGCTGTTTTTT
D gene: -; clone size: -; V gene: TRBV28; J gene: TRBJ2-7; CDR3 protein: CASSLERVEQYF; CDR3 DNA: TGTGCCAGCAGTTTAGAAAGGGTCGAGCAGTACTTC
D gene: -; clone size: -; V gene: TRBV28; J gene: TRBJ2-1; CDR3 protein: CASSLFPGMDNEQFF; CDR3 DNA: TGTGCCAGCAGTTTATTCCCAGGGATGGACAATGAGCAGTTCTTC
D gene: -; clone size: -; V gene: TRBV2; J gene: TRBJ1-1; CDR3 protein: CASSRSVGGGGTEAFF; CDR3 DNA: TGTGCCAGCAGTCGTTCGGTGGGGGGCGGCGGGACTGAAGCTTTCTTT
D gene: -; clone size: few; V gene: TRBV13; J gene: TRBJ2-6; CDR3 protein: CASSWGLPSGANVLTF; CDR3 DNA: TGTGCCAGCAGCTGGGGACTGCCCTCTGGGGCCAACGTCCTGACTTTC